This is a list of T cell receptor beta chains from one sample in a study of blood T cell repertoires in COVID-19. Some clones are missing from TCRdb's copy, which holds only in-frame ones; the method was immunoSEQ multiplex PCR. Here the sample spans fewer than 400,000 clones, around 83% being singletons. The sample comprised peripheral blood. These TCRs come from a man in his thirties or forties with active or convalescent COVID-19. CDR3s include the opening cysteine and the closing phenylalanine or tryptophan. D genes are given only for firm matches. The size of a clone is reported for some rows only, either as once, few or many, or as a class for expanded clones.

>TRBV7-3|NA|TRBJ2-5|NA
TGTGCCAGCAGCCCCTCTGGGGCCACACAAGAGACCCAGTACTTC
CASSPSGATQETQYF
>TRBV11-3|NA|TRBJ2-1|TRBD2
TGTGCCAGCAGCCAAAGACTAGCGGGGTACAATGAGCAGTTCTTC
CASSQRLAGYNEQFF
>TRBV28|once|TRBJ1-3|NA
TGTGCCAGCAGCCCTTGGCTTTCTGGAAACACCATATATTTT
CASSPWLSGNTIYF
>TRBV30|NA|TRBJ2-7|NA
TGTGCCTGGAGAAGAGGGGGGGGCGCCGTCGAGCAGTACTTC
CAWRRGGGAVEQYF
>TRBV5-1|NA|TRBJ2-5|NA
TGCGCCACCACGACGGCGGGAGAGACCCAGTACTTC
CATTTAGETQYF
>TRBV9|NA|TRBJ1-1|NA
TGTGCCAGCAGCCGGCGGTTGAACACTGAAGCTTTCTTT
CASSRRLNTEAFF
>TRBV30|NA|TRBJ2-7|NA
TGTGCCTGGAGCCCTACAGGGATCGAGCAGTACTTC
CAWSPTGIEQYF
>TRBV10-3|NA|TRBJ2-7|NA
TGTGCCATCAGTGAGTCAGGGGATAGCTCCTACGAGCAGTACTTC
CAISESGDSSYEQYF
>TRBV13|few|TRBJ2-2|NA
TGTGCCAGCACCTCCGAGGCCGGCGGGGAGCTGTTTTTT
CASTSEAGGELFF
>TRBV14|NA|TRBJ2-7|NA
TGTGCCAGCAGCCAACCTTCTACAGGGGAGCAGTACTTC
CASSQPSTGEQYF
>TRBV2|NA|TRBJ2-1|NA
TGTGCCAGCATAGGGACAAGCGGGGACTGGAGGGAGCAGTTCTTC
CASIGTSGDWREQFF
>TRBV4-1|NA|TRBJ2-3|TRBD1
TGCGCCAGCAGCCACGACAGGGTAGTTAAAGATACGCAGTATTTT
CASSHDRVVKDTQYF
>TRBV6-5|NA|TRBJ1-4|NA
TGTGCCAGCAGCTACAGCGGGTGGGAAAAACTGTTTTTT
CASSYSGWEKLFF
>TRBV9|NA|TRBJ1-2|TRBD1
TGTGCCAGCAGCGCTACAGGGGGTCGGTATGGCTACACCTTC
CASSATGGRYGYTF
>TRBV28|NA|TRBJ1-5|NA
TGTGCCAGCAATCGATTAGTCAGCAATCAGCCCCAGCATTTT
CASNRLVSNQPQHF